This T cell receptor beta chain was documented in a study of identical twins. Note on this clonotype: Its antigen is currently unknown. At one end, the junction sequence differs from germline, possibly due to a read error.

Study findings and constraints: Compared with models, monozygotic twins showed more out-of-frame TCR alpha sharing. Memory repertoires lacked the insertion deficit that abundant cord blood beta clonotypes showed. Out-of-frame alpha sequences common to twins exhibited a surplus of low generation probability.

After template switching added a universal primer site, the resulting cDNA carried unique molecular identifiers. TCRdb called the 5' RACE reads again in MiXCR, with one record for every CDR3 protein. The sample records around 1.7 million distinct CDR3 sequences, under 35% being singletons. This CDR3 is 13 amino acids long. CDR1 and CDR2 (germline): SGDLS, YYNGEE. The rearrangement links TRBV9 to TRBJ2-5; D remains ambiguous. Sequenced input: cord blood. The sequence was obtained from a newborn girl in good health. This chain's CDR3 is CASSVGAQETRYF. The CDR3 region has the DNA TGTGCCAGCAGCGTAGGCGCCCAAGAGACCCGGTACTTC.